The 3 T cell receptor beta chains given below trace back to one sample, sequenced in a study of blood T cells in healthy people across ages. Using a J-beta primer mix together with a sample-barcoded 5' primer, a second PCR was run for roughly 6 to 12 cycles. TCRdb passed the 5' RACE reads through MiXCR, listing each CDR3 protein once. Of 1.5 million to 2 million distinct CDR3 sequences listed, roughly 30% were seen once; the top ten hold about 8%. Sequenced: blood. These receptors were collected from a woman in her 30s in good health.

The rearrangement links TRBV7-2 to TRBJ2-3; D not resolved. Trimming left V 5 bases short and J 5 bases short, with 8 bases between. CDR3 length equals 12 residues. CDR1 is SGHTA, CDR2 FQGNSA, per germline. This chain's CDR3 is CASSRYIDTQYF. The CDR3 DNA sequence: TGTGCCAGCAGCCGATACATAGATACGCAGTATTTT.

This clonotype has just a few counts. J is TRBJ2-3 and V is TRBV9; 8 bases fit TRBD2. This CDR3 spans 16 amino acids. V shed 3 bases and J 2 bases; nucleotides not matched to a gene: 8. The germline CDR1 and CDR2 sequences are SGDLS and YYNGEE. The CDR3 reads CASSAGAGAFTDTQYF. The CDR3 nucleotides read TGTGCCAGCAGCGCCGGAGCGGGAGCATTCACAGATACGCAGTATTTT.

This clonotype came up many times. This chain connects TRBV10-2 to TRBJ2-3; 12 bases are a match to TRBD2. J was trimmed by 6 bases and V by 2 bases; bases with no gene match: 3. CDR3 length equals 15 residues. From germline, CDR1 is WSHSY and CDR2 SAAADI. The CDR3 region has the DNA TGCGCCAGCAGTGAGCTAGCGGGGGGGATTGATACGCAGTATTTT. Translating it yields CASSELAGGIDTQYF.